Described below is a single T cell receptor (beta chain) sequence and its context. These data originate in a study of blood T cell repertoires in COVID-19. At the level of the study: The study drew acute and convalescent COVID-19 samples from the United States, Italy and Spain. PBMCs, B-cell-depleted T cells, or T cells provided the cDNA or gDNA that made up the material.

The authors' processing: The assay estimated nucleated cells by amplifying reference gene primers. Only in-frame clones appear in the TCRdb table, and some are missing; sequencing was by immunoSEQ multiplex PCR. The V and J calls and clone size come from that table; D and trimming were worked out from the DNA. The profile shows about 150,000 clones, more than 80% of them singletons. The origin of this receptor is a human donor with acute or convalescent COVID-19. The donor label of this sample is uncertain. Input material: peripheral blood.

In DNA, the CDR3 is TGTGCCAGCAGTTTCGGGACTAGCAGCAATGAGCAGTTCTTC. Protein sequence: CASSFGTSSNEQFF. The rearrangement joins TRBV6-5 to TRBJ2-1, with TRBD2 matching 9 bases. Germline CDR1 is MNHEY and CDR2 is SVGAGI. J gave up 6 bases and V 4 bases, and 4 bases lay outside the gene matches. The CDR3 covers 14 residues.